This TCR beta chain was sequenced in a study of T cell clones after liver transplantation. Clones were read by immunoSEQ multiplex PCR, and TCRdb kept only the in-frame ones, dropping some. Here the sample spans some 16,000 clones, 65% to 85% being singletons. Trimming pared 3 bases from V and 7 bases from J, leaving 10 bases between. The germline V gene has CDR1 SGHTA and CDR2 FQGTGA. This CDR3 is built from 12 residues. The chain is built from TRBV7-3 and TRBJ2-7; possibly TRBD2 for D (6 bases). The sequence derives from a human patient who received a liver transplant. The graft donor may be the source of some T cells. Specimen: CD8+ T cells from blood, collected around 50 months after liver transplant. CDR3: CASSLEGEEQYF. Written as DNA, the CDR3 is TGTGCCAGCAGCTTGGAGGGCGAGGAGCAGTACTTC. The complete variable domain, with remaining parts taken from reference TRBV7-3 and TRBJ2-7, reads GAGVSQTPSNKVTEKGKYVELRCDPISGHTALYWYRQSLGQGPEFLIYFQGTGAADDSGLPNDRFFAVRPEGSVSTLKIQRTERGDSAVYLCASSLEGEEQYFGPGTRLTVT.